Below are 21 T cell receptor beta chains sequenced from a single sample in a study of T cells in Graves' hyperthyroidism and ophthalmopathy. Amplified TCR beta CDR3 regions came from RNA transcripts. The TCR CDR3 first-round RT-PCR relied on the HTBI primer set. TCRdb analysed the multiplex PCR reads with MiXCR anew, one entry per CDR3 protein. There are roughly 740,000 distinct CDR3 sequences in the sample; roughly 17% occur only once, and about 8.4% lies in the top ten. Material: blood. The receptors stem from a man younger than 30 with Graves' hyperthyroidism.

This clonotype was seen a few times. The CDR3 region is CASSLNGHDTYEQYF. The CDR3 DNA is TGTGCCAGTAGCCTGAACGGACACGATACCTACGAGCAGTACTTC. This chain joins TRBV19 and TRBJ2-7; a possible D gene is TRBD1 (5 bases). Germline-derived CDR1 and CDR2 are LNHDA and SQIVND (reference sequence). This CDR3 spans 15 amino acids. With 6 bases removed from V and 2 bases from J, the gap between germline ends came to 17 bases.

This clonotype was seen repeatedly, ten times or more. This sequence joins TRBV28 and TRBJ2-7, with D unresolved. The CDR3 has 14 residues. Germline V lookup: CDR1 MDHEN, CDR2 SYDVKM. V lost 6 bases, J lost 0 bases, and 12 bases lay in between. The CDR3 nucleotides read TGTGCCAGCAGCCCCCGCAGCGCCTCCTACGAGCAGTACTTC. Its protein is CASSPRSASYEQYF.

V gene TRBV10-3 combines with J gene TRBJ1-6; D is unresolved. V dropped 8 bases and J dropped 0 bases, with 17 bases sitting between them. In germline, CDR1 is ENHRY, CDR2 SYGVKD. The CDR3 sequence is 17 residues long. The CDR3 DNA is TGTGCCATCTCCTCCAGCATCTTTAGCTCCTATAATTCACCCCTCCACTTT. Residues: CAISSSIFSSYNSPLHF.

In its sample, this clonotype was seen many times. The gene calls are TRBV3-1 and TRBJ2-1; 12 positions match TRBD2. V was clipped by 0 bases and J by 11 bases; unmatched bases: 8. The length of the CDR3 is 16 residues. Germline V CDR1 and CDR2: LGHDT, YNNKEL (reference sequence). DNA of the CDR3: TGTGCCAGCAGCCAAGAGAGGTCTAGCGGGAGGGGCAAGCAGTTCTTC. The encoded protein is CASSQERSSGRGKQFF.

Regarding this clonotype: This may be a read error, as it is one base from a much larger clone. The chain links TRBV5-1 to TRBJ2-5; 11 nucleotides agree with TRBD1. The germline CDR1 and CDR2 sequences are SGHRS and YFSETQ. The CDR3 extends over 17 amino acids. V dropped 5 bases and J dropped 11; count of bases not matched to a gene: 20. The CDR3 reads CASRPGTGGESSREQYF. The CDR3 region has the DNA TGCGCCAGCAGACCCGGGACAGGGGGGGAATCCTCGAGAGAGCAGTACTTC.

This clonotype has a count of ten or more. The J gene is TRBJ1-1, the V gene TRBV27, with a weak D call TRBD1 (5 bases). The CDR3 runs 15 residues. V dropped 4 bases and J dropped 5 bases, with 17 bases sitting between them. Per the germline V gene, CDR1 is MNHEY and CDR2 is SMNVEV (reference sequence). The chain's CDR3 is CASSWGREGRTEAFF. CDR3 bases: TGTGCCAGCAGTTGGGGACGGGAGGGGCGAACTGAAGCTTTCTTT.

This clonotype was seen repeatedly, ten times or more. The chain employs TRBV12-3 or TRBV12-4 and TRBJ1-1; D is ambiguous. Trimming removed 4 bases from V and 5 bases from J, with 14 bases in between. CDR3 length equals 14 residues. CDR3 DNA: TGTGCCAGCAGTTCGACCTCGACGGGGACTGAAGCTTTCTTT. The encoded protein is CASSSTSTGTEAFF.

This clonotype has at least ten counts. CDR3 in amino acids: CASSLTPLYEQYF. The CDR3 DNA is TGTGCCAGCAGTTTGACCCCTCTTTACGAGCAGTACTTC. The chain employs TRBV28 and TRBJ2-7; no clear D. Trimming stripped 3 bases from V and 4 bases from J, with 10 bases between. From germline, CDR1 is MDHEN and CDR2 SYDVKM. This CDR3 is 13 amino acids long.

This clonotype has just a few counts. The rearrangement uses TRBV7-9 and TRBJ2-7; D is possibly TRBD2 (5 bases). Looked up from germline, CDR1 is SEHNR and CDR2 is FQNEAQ (reference sequence). The CDR3 totals 13 residues. V dropped 6 bases and J dropped 3 bases, with 12 bases sitting between them. In DNA form, the CDR3 reads TGTGCCAGCAGGGACGGGGAACTCTACGAGCAGTACTTC. This encodes CASRDGELYEQYF.

The J gene is TRBJ2-7, the V gene TRBV18, with TRBD1 matching over 7 bases. Germline V gives CDR1 KGHSH, CDR2 LQKENI. V trimming: 0 bases; J trimming: 6 bases; junction bases outside the gene matches: 11. This CDR3 comprises 16 residues. CDR3 in amino acids: CASSPPTSGGLLEQYF. DNA for the CDR3: TGTGCCAGCTCACCACCTACTTCAGGGGGATTACTCGAGCAGTACTTC.

The table lists this clonotype with many counts. The chain links TRBV2 to TRBJ2-3, with TRBD2 matching over 9 bases. CDR1 and CDR2 (germline): SNHLY, FYNNEI. The trim removed 4 bases at V and 3 bases at J, leaving 8 bases unmatched. The CDR3 loop spans 16 amino acids. The CDR3 protein is CASSGRGLALTDTQYF. In DNA form, the CDR3 reads TGTGCCAGCAGTGGTCGCGGACTAGCGCTTACAGATACGCAGTATTTT.

The V and J genes are TRBV6-1 and TRBJ2-7, with 10 bases fitting TRBD1. In germline, CDR1 is MNHNS, CDR2 SASEGT. V lost 6 bases to trimming and J lost 2 bases; unmatched junction nucleotides: 7. The CDR3 contains 15 residues. CDR3 DNA sequence: TGTGCCAGCAGGCCTGGACAGGGGGTTGCCTACGAGCAGTACTTC. Encoded protein: CASRPGQGVAYEQYF.

The chain joins TRBV20-1 to TRBJ2-1; 8 positions agree with TRBD2. The CDR3 totals 16 residues. Per the germline V gene, CDR1 is DFQATT and CDR2 is SNEGSKA (reference sequence). V lost 7 bases to trimming and J lost 7 bases; unmatched junction nucleotides: 18. CDR3 DNA sequence: TGCAGTGTGAACCCTTGGGGGAGCGGGAGTTTTAATGAGCAGTTCTTC. Protein: CSVNPWGSGSFNEQFF.

This clonotype was seen a single time. A much larger clonotype is one base distant, so this may be a read error. The chain has TRBV12-3 or TRBV12-4 and TRBJ2-1, with 7 positions matching TRBD2. The CDR3 is 15 residues long. The CDR3 coding sequence is TGTGCCAGCACCCCCGGGACTATCTCCTACAGTGAGCAGTTCTTC. Protein product: CASTPGTISYSEQFF.

This clonotype was counted once. J is TRBJ1-1 and V is TRBV5-5, with TRBD1 matching 8 bases. Germline V gene sequence: CDR1 SGHKS, CDR2 YYEKEE (reference sequence). The CDR3 totals 16 residues. Trimming at V came to 0 bases and at J to 2 bases, leaving 6 bases not matched to a gene. The CDR3 coding sequence is TGTGCCAGCAGCTTGGCCCCGGACAGGGAAAACACTGAAGCTTTCTTT. This translates into CASSLAPDRENTEAFF.

This chain links TRBV7-9 with TRBJ2-3, with TRBD1 matching over 9 bases. CDR3 length equals 15 residues. Trimming took 5 bases from V and 5 from J; bases not matched to a gene: 8. Germline V CDR1 and CDR2: SEHNR, FQNEAQ (reference sequence). The CDR3 DNA sequence: TGTGCCAGCAGCCGAAGCCGGGACAGGGTAGATACGCAGTATTTT. This encodes CASSRSRDRVDTQYF. The full variable domain, completed using reference TRBV7-9 and TRBJ2-3, is DTGVSQNPRHKITKRGQNVTFRCDPISEHNRLYWYRQTLGQGPEFLTYFQNEAQLEKSRLLSDRFSAERPKGSFSTLEIQRTEQGDSAMYLCASSRSRDRVDTQYFGPGTRLTVL.

This clonotype was seen at least ten times. The chain recombines TRBV20-1 with TRBJ2-1; 14 nucleotides line up with TRBD2. There are 16 residues in the CDR3. V lost 7 bases and J lost 7; bases outside the gene matches: 12. The germline CDR1 and CDR2 sequences are DFQATT and SNEGSKA (reference sequence). For the CDR3, the DNA is TGCAGTGGACTAACTTACGGGACTAGCGGGAGTAATGAGCAGTTCTTC. Translation gives CSGLTYGTSGSNEQFF.

This clonotype has a count of ten or more. V is TRBV30 and J is TRBJ2-7; 9 nucleotides align to TRBD2. The CDR3 is 13 amino acids. Germline assignment: CDR1 GTSNPN and CDR2 SVGIG (reference sequence). J gave up 3 bases and V 6 bases, and 6 bases lay outside the gene matches. The CDR3 DNA sequence: TGTGCCTGCCTCGGGCGGGAGGGCTACGAGCAGTACTTC. Amino acid sequence: CACLGREGYEQYF.

This clonotype was seen repeatedly, ten times or more. This CDR3 is CASSFRGRDTEAFF. The CDR3 nucleotides are TGTGCCAGCAGTTTCCGGGGAAGGGACACTGAAGCTTTCTTT. The gene calls are TRBV28 and TRBJ1-1; D gene ambiguous. CDR1 is MDHEN and CDR2 is SYDVKM in the germline V gene. V was trimmed by 3 bases and J by 3 bases, leaving 11 bases between them. CDR3 length: 14 amino acids.

The sample holds a few counts of this clonotype. V usage is TRBV28 and J usage is TRBJ1-3; 7 positions agree with TRBD1. V shed 5 bases and J 0 bases; nucleotides not matched to a gene: 7. Germline V CDR1 and CDR2: MDHEN, SYDVKM. The CDR3 consists of 16 residues. CDR3 sequence (DNA): TGTGCCAGCAGTCCTGGACAGGCGAGCTCTGGAAACACCATATATTTT. Amino acid sequence: CASSPGQASSGNTIYF.

This rearrangement joins TRBV12-3 or TRBV12-4 to TRBJ2-1; D gene unclear. V was pared by 7 bases and J by 0 bases, with 19 bases between. This CDR3 comprises 17 residues. The CDR3 reads CASTSRRGASSYNEQFF. CDR3 sequence (DNA): TGTGCCAGCACCTCACGTCGTGGCGCCAGCTCCTACAATGAGCAGTTCTTC.